This T cell receptor (beta chain) was retrieved from a study of T cell responses to AZD1222 COVID-19 vaccine. Method: immunoSEQ multiplex PCR; TCRdb's copy keeps in-frame clones and lacks some. This table has roughly 160,000 clones, roughly nine tenths appearing once. CDR1 and CDR2 (germline): LNHDA, SQIVND (reference sequence). The V end was cut by 1 base, the J end by 4 bases, with 9 bases between. CDR3 length equals 14 residues. This chain uses TRBV19 with TRBJ2-3; D is possibly TRBD2 (5 bases). The source of this sequence is an adult in good health. The starting material was peripheral blood, obtained on day 0 of AZD1222 vaccination. CDR3 in amino acids: CASSIGEGADTQYF. The CDR3 DNA reads TGTGCCAGTAGTATAGGAGAGGGCGCAGATACGCAGTATTTT.